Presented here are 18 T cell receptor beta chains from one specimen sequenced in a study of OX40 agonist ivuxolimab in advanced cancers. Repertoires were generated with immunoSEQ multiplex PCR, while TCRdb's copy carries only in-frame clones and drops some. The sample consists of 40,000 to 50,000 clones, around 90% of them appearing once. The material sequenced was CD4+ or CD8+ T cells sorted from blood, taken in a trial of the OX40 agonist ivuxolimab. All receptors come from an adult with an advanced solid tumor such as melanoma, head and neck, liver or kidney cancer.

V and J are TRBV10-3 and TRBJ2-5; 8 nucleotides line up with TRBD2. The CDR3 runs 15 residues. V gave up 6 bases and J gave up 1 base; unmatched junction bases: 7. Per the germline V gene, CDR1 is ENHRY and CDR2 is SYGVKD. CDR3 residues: CAISTPTSGQETQYF. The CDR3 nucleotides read TGTGCCATCAGCACTCCCACTAGCGGCCAAGAGACCCAGTACTTC.

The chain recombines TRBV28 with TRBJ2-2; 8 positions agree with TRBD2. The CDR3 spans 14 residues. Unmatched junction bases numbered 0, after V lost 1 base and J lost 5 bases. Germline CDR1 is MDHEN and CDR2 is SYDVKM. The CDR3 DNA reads TGTGCCAGCAGTTTATCGGGGGGGACCGGGGAGCTGTTTTTT. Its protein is CASSLSGGTGELFF.

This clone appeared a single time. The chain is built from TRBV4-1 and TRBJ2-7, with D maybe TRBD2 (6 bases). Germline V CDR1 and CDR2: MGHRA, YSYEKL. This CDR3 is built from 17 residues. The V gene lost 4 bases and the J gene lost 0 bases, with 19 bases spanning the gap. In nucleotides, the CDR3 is TGCGCCAGCAGCCCTAAAGAATCGCGGGGCCGCTCCTACGAGCAGTACTTC. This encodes CASSPKESRGRSYEQYF.

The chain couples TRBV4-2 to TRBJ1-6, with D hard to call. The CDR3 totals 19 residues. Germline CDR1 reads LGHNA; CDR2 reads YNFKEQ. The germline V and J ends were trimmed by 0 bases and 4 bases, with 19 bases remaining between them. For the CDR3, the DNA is TGTGCCAGCAGCCAAGAAGGAGTAACAGTAGCCCTTTATAATTCACCCCTCCACTTT. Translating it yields CASSQEGVTVALYNSPLHF.

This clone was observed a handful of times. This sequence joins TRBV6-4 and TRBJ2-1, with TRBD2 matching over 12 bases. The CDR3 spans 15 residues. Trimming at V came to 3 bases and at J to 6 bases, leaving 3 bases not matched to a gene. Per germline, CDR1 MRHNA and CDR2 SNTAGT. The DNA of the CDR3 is TGTGCCAGCAGTGAGTCTAGCGGGGGGGCCAATGAGCAGTTCTTC. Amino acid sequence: CASSESSGGANEQFF.

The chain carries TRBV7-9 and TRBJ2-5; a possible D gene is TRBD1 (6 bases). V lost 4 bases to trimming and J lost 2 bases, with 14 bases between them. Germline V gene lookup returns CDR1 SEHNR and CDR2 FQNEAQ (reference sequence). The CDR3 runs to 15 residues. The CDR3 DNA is TGTGCCAGCAGCTCATGGACAGACGCGCAAGAGACCCAGTACTTC. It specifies CASSSWTDAQETQYF.

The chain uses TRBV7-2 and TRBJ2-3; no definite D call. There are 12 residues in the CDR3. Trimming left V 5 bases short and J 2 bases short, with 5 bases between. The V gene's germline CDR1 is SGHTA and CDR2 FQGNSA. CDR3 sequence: CASSPYTDTQYF. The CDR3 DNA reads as TGTGCCAGCAGCCCCTACACAGATACGCAGTATTTT.

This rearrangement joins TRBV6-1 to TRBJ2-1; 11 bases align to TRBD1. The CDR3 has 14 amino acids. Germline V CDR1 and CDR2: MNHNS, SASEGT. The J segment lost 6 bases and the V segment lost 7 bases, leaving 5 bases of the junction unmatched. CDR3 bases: TGTGCCAGCACACGTGGGACAGGGGGCAATGAGCAGTTCTTC. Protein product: CASTRGTGGNEQFF.

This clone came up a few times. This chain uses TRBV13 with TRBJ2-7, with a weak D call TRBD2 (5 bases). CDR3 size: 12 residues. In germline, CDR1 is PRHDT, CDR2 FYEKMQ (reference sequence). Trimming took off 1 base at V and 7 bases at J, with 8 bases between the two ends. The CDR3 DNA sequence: TGTGCCAGCAGCTTAGCCCAGCGGGAGCAGTACTTC. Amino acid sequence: CASSLAQREQYF.

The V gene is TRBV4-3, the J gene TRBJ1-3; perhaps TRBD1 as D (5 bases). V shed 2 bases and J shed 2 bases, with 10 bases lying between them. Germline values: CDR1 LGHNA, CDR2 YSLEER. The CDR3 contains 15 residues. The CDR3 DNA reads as TGCGCCAGCAGCCAATTTCGGGGGGCTGGAAACACCATATATTTT. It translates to CASSQFRGAGNTIYF.

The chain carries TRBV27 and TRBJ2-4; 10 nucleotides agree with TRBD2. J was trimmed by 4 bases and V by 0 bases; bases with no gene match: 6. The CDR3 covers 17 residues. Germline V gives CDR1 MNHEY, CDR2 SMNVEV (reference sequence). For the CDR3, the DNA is TGTGCCAGCAGTTTATCGAAGGGACTAGCGACGAAAAACATTCAGTACTTC. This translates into CASSLSKGLATKNIQYF.

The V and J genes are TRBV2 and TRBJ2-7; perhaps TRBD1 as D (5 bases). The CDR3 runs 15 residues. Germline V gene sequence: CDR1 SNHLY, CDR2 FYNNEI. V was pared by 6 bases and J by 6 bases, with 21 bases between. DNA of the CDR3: TGTGCCAGCAGGGGGCCGATTGCGGCCTTATCCGAGCAGTACTTC. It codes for CASRGPIAALSEQYF.

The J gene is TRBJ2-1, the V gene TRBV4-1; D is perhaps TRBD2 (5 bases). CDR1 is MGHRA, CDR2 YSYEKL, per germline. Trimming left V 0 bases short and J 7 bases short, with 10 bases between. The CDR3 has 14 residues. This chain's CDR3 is CASSQDDWRNEQFF. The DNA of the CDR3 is TGCGCCAGCAGCCAAGATGATTGGAGGAATGAGCAGTTCTTC.

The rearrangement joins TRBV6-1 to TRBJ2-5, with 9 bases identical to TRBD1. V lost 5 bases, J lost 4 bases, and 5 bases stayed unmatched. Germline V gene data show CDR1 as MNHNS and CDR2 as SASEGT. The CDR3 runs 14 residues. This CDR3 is CASSTRDRVETQYF. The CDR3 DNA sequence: TGTGCCAGCAGTACCCGGGACAGGGTAGAGACCCAGTACTTC.

CDR3 DNA: TGCGCCAGCAGCTTGGGGCGGTTTAATTCACCCCTCCACTTT. The encoded protein is CASSLGRFNSPLHF. The rearrangement joins TRBV5-1 to TRBJ1-6; D remains ambiguous. The germline CDR1 and CDR2 sequences are SGHRS and YFSETQ. The CDR3 has 14 residues. The V end was cut by 0 bases, the J end by 6 bases, with 7 bases between.

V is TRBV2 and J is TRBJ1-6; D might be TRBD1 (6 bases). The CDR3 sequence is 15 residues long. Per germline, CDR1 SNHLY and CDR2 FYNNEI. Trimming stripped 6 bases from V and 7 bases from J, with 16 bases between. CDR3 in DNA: TGTGCCAGCAGGCGACAGGTTTTGGGGAATTCACCCCTCCACTTT. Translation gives CASRRQVLGNSPLHF. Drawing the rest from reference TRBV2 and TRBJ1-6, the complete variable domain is EPEVTQTPSHQVTQMGQEVILRCVPISNHLYFYWYRQILGQKVEFLVSFYNNEISEKSEIFDDQFSVERPDGSNFTLKIRSTKLEDSAMYFCASRRQVLGNSPLHFGNGTRLTVT.

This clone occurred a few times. CDR3 loop: CASSEEGSSYEQYF. CDR3 DNA sequence: TGTGCCAGCAGTGAAGAGGGCAGTTCCTACGAGCAGTACTTC. The J gene is TRBJ2-7, the V gene TRBV25-1; possibly TRBD2 for D (5 bases). Deletions cut 2 bases from V and 1 base from J, with 9 bases between. Germline CDR1 is MGHDK and CDR2 is SYGVNS. The CDR3 spans 14 residues.

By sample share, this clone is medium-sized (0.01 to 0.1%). CDR3 nucleotide sequence: TGTGCCAGAAGTGGAAGGGGGAAGGAGGAAAAACTGTTTTTT. This encodes CARSGRGKEEKLFF. V is TRBV27 and J is TRBJ1-4; maybe TRBD1 (6 bases). Germline loops: CDR1 MNHEY, CDR2 SMNVEV (reference sequence). V lost 9 bases and J lost 8, with 19 bases in between. This CDR3 spans 14 amino acids.